This is a list of T cell receptor beta chains from one sample in a study of PD-1 blockade in classical Hodgkin lymphoma. Assay used: immunoSEQ multiplex PCR; TCRdb lists only in-frame clones, some missing. The sample includes tens of thousands of clones, just under 75% seen only once; the top ten take around 15%. Sequencing used peripheral blood mononuclear cells (PBMCs), obtained before the second cycle of nivolumab. These receptors came from a human donor with classical Hodgkin lymphoma. Both conserved end residues are part of each CDR3. D genes are given only for firm matches. The size field is filled for only some rows; it gives once, few, many or a size class.

D gene	clone size	V gene	J gene	CDR3 protein	CDR3 DNA
TRBD1	NA	TRBV6-5	TRBJ1-1	CASSSSGTAAFF	TGTGCCAGCAGTTCGTCCGGGACAGCGGCTTTCTTT
TRBD1	few	TRBV6-1	TRBJ2-3	CASSVRTGGLSTDTQYF	TGTGCCAGCAGTGTAAGGACAGGGGGGCTCAGCACAGATACGCAGTATTTT
NA	NA	TRBV6-5	TRBJ1-4	CASRMQLPEKLFF	TGTGCCAGCAGGATGCAGTTACCTGAAAAACTGTTTTTT
NA	few	TRBV11-2	TRBJ1-3	CASSLDLLTGNTIYF	TGTGCCAGCAGCTTAGATCTGCTAACCGGAAACACCATATATTTT
NA	once	TRBV9	TRBJ2-3	CASSVAEGGDTQYF	TGTGCCAGCAGCGTAGCTGAGGGGGGTGATACGCAGTATTTT
NA	NA	TRBV4-2	TRBJ1-5	CASSQETGNQPQHF	TGTGCCAGCAGCCAAGAAACGGGCAATCAGCCCCAGCATTTT
NA	once	TRBV7-4	TRBJ2-7	CATRRKVPGFCEQYF	TGTGCCACCCGTAGGAAGGTGCCCGGATTCTGCGAGCAGTACTTC
NA	few	TRBV7-9	TRBJ2-3	CASTRLGDTQYF	TGTGCCAGCACCCGACTAGGAGATACGCAGTATTTT
NA	NA	TRBV2	TRBJ2-5	CASTRDPRAETQYF	TGTGCCAGCACCCGGGACCCCAGGGCGGAGACCCAGTACTTC
TRBD2	NA	TRBV6-6	TRBJ2-2	CAAYAGVRTGELFF	TGTGCCGCCTATGCGGGAGTTAGGACCGGGGAGCTGTTTTTT
NA	few	TRBV5-1	TRBJ1-1	CASSLKAATEAFF	TGCGCCAGCAGCTTGAAGGCAGCAACTGAAGCTTTCTTT
NA	NA	TRBV5-4	TRBJ2-2	CASSQDFAGELFF	TGTGCCAGCAGCCAGGATTTCGCCGGGGAGCTGTTTTTT
TRBD1	NA	TRBV23-1	TRBJ2-6	CASSLVDRGLSGANVLTF	TGCGCCAGCAGTTTGGTTGACAGGGGACTCTCTGGGGCCAACGTCCTGACTTTC
NA	NA	TRBV10-1	TRBJ2-1	CASSERGSHNEQFF	TGCGCCAGCAGTGAAAGGGGTAGCCACAATGAGCAGTTCTTC
NA	once	TRBV7-7	TRBJ2-1	CASSPYAGGTYNEQFF	TGTGCCAGCAGCCCATACGCGGGCGGAACCTACAATGAGCAGTTCTTC
TRBD1	NA	TRBV6-6	TRBJ1-1	CASRDGQGEAFF	TGTGCCAGCAGGGATGGACAGGGAGAAGCTTTCTTT
TRBD2	NA	TRBV19	TRBJ2-7	CASSAGTSLANGEQYF	TGTGCCAGTAGTGCCGGGACTAGCCTCGCCAATGGCGAGCAGTACTTC
NA	NA	TRBV5-1	TRBJ2-5	CASSFPGRETQYF	TGCGCCAGCAGCTTCCCAGGGAGGGAGACCCAGTACTTC
NA	NA	TRBV4-1	TRBJ1-2	CASSQERGDYGYTF	TGCGCCAGCAGCCAAGAGAGGGGGGACTATGGCTACACCTTC
NA	NA	TRBV29-1	TRBJ2-7	CSVGGQGSYEQYF	TGCAGCGTTGGGGGGCAGGGTAGTTACGAGCAGTACTTC